This TCR beta chain was profiled in a study of T-cell memory formation after mild COVID-19. Study-wide points: Mainly CM and EM harbored the contracting CD4+ clones; mainly EMRA harbored the CD8+ ones.

V dropped 3 bases and J dropped 0; count of bases not matched to a gene: 6. This CDR3 comprises 16 residues. Germline assignment: CDR1 SGDLS and CDR2 YYNGEE. MiXCR, run by TCRdb on the 5' RACE reads, gives a single entry per CDR3 protein. The data hold about 210,000 distinct CDR3 sequences, with roughly a tenth observed a single time. In the case of this clonotype: The antigen is undetermined.

The chain employs TRBV9 and TRBJ1-3; 7 nucleotides match TRBD1. The sequence was obtained from a man in his late teens or twenties who had mild COVID-19 (a few samples of this study predate the infection). Cell type and time point are not known. Sequenced input: PBMCs or a T cell subset sorted from them (not recorded which). The CDR3 sequence: CASSEWDSGSGNTIYF. As DNA, the CDR3 is TGTGCCAGCAGCGAATGGGACAGCGGCTCTGGAAACACCATATATTTT.